This entry describes one T cell receptor beta chain. The data were obtained in a study of T cells after somatic rescue of genetic block. The method was immunoSEQ multiplex PCR; TCRdb's version includes in-frame clones alone and lacks a portion of them. The sample holds 60,000 to 75,000 clones, about 91% seen once. Germline CDR1 and CDR2: LNHDA and SQIVND (reference sequence). There are 16 residues in the CDR3. V was clipped by 5 bases and J by 0 bases, with 11 bases between them. The receptor comes from a man between 40 and 49 years old. The chain has TRBV19 and TRBJ2-6; tentative D call: TRBD2 (6 bases). The source material was peripheral blood mononuclear cells (PBMCs). CDR3 loop: CASSSTRVSGANVLTF. CDR3 sequence (DNA): TGTGCCAGTAGTTCGACTAGGGTCTCTGGGGCCAACGTCCTGACTTTC.